Shown below are 31 T cell receptor beta chains from a single sample sequenced in a study of graft-versus-host responses after intestinal transplantation. Libraries were prepared by immunoSEQ multiplex PCR; TCRdb keeps only in-frame clonotypes and omits some of them. The sample has some 40,000 clones, 75% to 95% seen once. This sample comprised PBMCs, obtained 300 to 330 days after intestinal transplant. The receptors come from a human patient who received an intestinal transplant, so some T cells may come from the graft donor.

The gene calls are TRBV6-5 and TRBJ1-2; 10 positions match TRBD1. V was clipped by 2 bases and J by 8 bases; unmatched bases: 8. The CDR3 extends over 15 amino acids. From germline, CDR1 is MNHEY and CDR2 SVGAGI. The CDR3 region is CASSYRQGALRGYTF. As DNA, the CDR3 is TGTGCCAGCAGTTACCGACAGGGGGCACTTAGGGGCTACACCTTC.

The V and J genes are TRBV27 and TRBJ2-7, with 12 nucleotides matching TRBD1. Germline CDR1 and CDR2: MNHEY and SMNVEV (reference sequence). The length of the CDR3 is 15 residues. Germline trimming cut 2 bases from V and 4 bases from J; bases unmatched to any gene: 3. CDR3 sequence: CASSLTGQGAYEQYF. CDR3 in DNA: TGTGCCAGCAGTTTAACGGGACAGGGGGCGTACGAGCAGTACTTC.

The gene calls are TRBV18 and TRBJ2-7, with 11 bases lining up with TRBD1. CDR3 length: 14 amino acids. Germline V gene data show CDR1 as KGHSH and CDR2 as LQKENI. Unmatched junction bases numbered 8, after V lost 6 bases and J lost 7 bases. Here the CDR3 reads CASSLGQGALEQYF. In DNA form, the CDR3 reads TGTGCCAGCTCGCTTGGACAGGGGGCGCTTGAGCAGTACTTC. Looking up the rest from reference TRBV18 and TRBJ2-7 gives the full variable domain: NAGVMQNPRHLVRRRGQEARLRCSPMKGHSHVYWYRQLPEEGLKFMVYLQKENIIDESGMPKERFSAEFPKEGPSILRIQQVVRGDSAAYFCASSLGQGALEQYFGPGTRLTVT.

The genes are TRBV9 and TRBJ2-7; D may be TRBD1 or TRBD2 (6 bases each). This CDR3 has 15 residues. Trimming took 4 bases from V and 3 from J, leaving 17 bases between them. CDR1 is SGDLS and CDR2 is YYNGEE in the germline V gene. The CDR3 region has the DNA TGTGCCAGCAGCCCCCGGGACTCAGGGGTCTACGAGCAGTACTTC. It yields the protein CASSPRDSGVYEQYF.

This chain connects TRBV18 to TRBJ1-2, with D possibly TRBD1 on 5 matching bases. The CDR3 length is 16 residues. V was pared by 1 base and J by 1 base, with 13 bases between. The V gene's germline CDR1 is KGHSH and CDR2 LQKENI. The CDR3 reads CASSPLGASDNYGYTF. The CDR3 coding sequence is TGTGCCAGCTCACCACTAGGGGCTTCGGATAACTATGGCTACACCTTC. Combining the CDR3 with reference TRBV18 and TRBJ1-2 gives the whole variable domain NAGVMQNPRHLVRRRGQEARLRCSPMKGHSHVYWYRQLPEEGLKFMVYLQKENIIDESGMPKERFSAEFPKEGPSILRIQQVVRGDSAAYFCASSPLGASDNYGYTFGSGTRLTVV.

The chain has TRBV7-9 and TRBJ1-2, with TRBD1 matching 10 bases. Germline CDR1 reads SEHNR; CDR2 reads FQNEAQ (reference sequence). Unmatched junction bases numbered 10, after V lost 2 bases and J lost 1 base. This CDR3 contains 18 residues. The CDR3 protein is CASSLKGQGPSFNYGYTF. As DNA, the CDR3 is TGTGCCAGCAGCTTAAAGGGACAGGGGCCGTCTTTTAACTATGGCTACACCTTC.

The CDR3 region has the DNA TGTGCCAGCAGCTTGTTTCGAGGCACAGATACGCAGTATTTT. It translates to CASSLFRGTDTQYF. V and J are TRBV5-6 and TRBJ2-3; D gene ambiguous. This CDR3 has 14 residues. Germline-derived CDR1 and CDR2 are SGHDT and YYEEEE. Trimming removed 1 base at V and 1 base at J, with 7 bases between.

The rearrangement links TRBV7-8 to TRBJ2-1; D perhaps matches TRBD1 (5 bases). This CDR3 comprises 15 residues. V was pared by 5 bases and J by 0 bases, with 11 bases between. Germline CDR1 SGHVS, CDR2 FQNEAQ. The CDR3 spells CASSDRLFSYNEQFF. The CDR3 DNA follows: TGTGCCAGCAGCGACAGACTCTTCTCCTACAATGAGCAGTTCTTC.

This chain links TRBV6-5 with TRBJ2-2; no clear D. Per germline, CDR1 MNHEY and CDR2 SVGAGI. V was trimmed by 0 bases and J by 6 bases, leaving 5 bases between them. CDR3 length equals 13 residues. In DNA form, the CDR3 reads TGTGCCAGCAGTTACTCTAGCCCCGGGGAGCTGTTTTTT. Protein: CASSYSSPGELFF.

The chain couples TRBV7-3 to TRBJ2-1, with TRBD2 matching over 8 bases. This CDR3 is 14 amino acids long. CDR1 and CDR2 (germline): SGHTA, FQGTGA. The trim removed 2 bases at V and 3 bases at J, leaving 0 bases unmatched. CDR3 sequence reads: CASSLAGGYNEQFF. CDR3 in DNA: TGTGCCAGCAGCTTAGCGGGAGGCTACAATGAGCAGTTCTTC.

The chain recombines TRBV14 with TRBJ2-3, with TRBD1 identical over 9 bases. V was clipped by 0 bases and J by 3 bases; unmatched bases: 4. Germline lookup yields CDR1 SGHDN and CDR2 FVKESK. The CDR3 is 16 amino acids. The CDR3 DNA reads TGTGCCAGCAGCCAAGATCCGGGACAGGGTACAGATACGCAGTATTTT. This sequence encodes CASSQDPGQGTDTQYF.

The gene calls are TRBV18 and TRBJ2-7, with D perhaps matching TRBD2 (5 bases). There are 13 residues in the CDR3. The V gene lost 8 bases and the J gene lost 1 base, with 12 bases spanning the gap. In germline, CDR1 is KGHSH, CDR2 LQKENI. Written as DNA, the CDR3 is TGTGCCAGCCTAGACGGGGTTTCCTACGAGCAGTACTTC. Translated, it gives CASLDGVSYEQYF.

V and J are TRBV14 and TRBJ2-7, with TRBD1 as a possible D gene (5 bases). Trimming shortened V by 1 base and J by 3 bases, and 13 bases separated the two germline ends. CDR1 and CDR2 (germline): SGHDN, FVKESK. The length of the CDR3 is 15 residues. The CDR3 region is CASSQAKTAYYEQYF. Here the CDR3 DNA reads TGTGCCAGCAGCCAAGCGAAGACAGCCTACTACGAGCAGTACTTC. The variable domain in full, with the rest retrieved from reference TRBV14 and TRBJ2-7, is EAGVTQFPSHSVIEKGQTVTLRCDPISGHDNLYWYRRVMGKEIKFLLHFVKESKQDESGMPNNRFLAERTGGTYSTLKVQPAELEDSGVYFCASSQAKTAYYEQYFGPGTRLTVT.

This clone was detected a few times. The rearrangement joins TRBV14 to TRBJ2-7; perhaps TRBD2 as D (6 bases). Looked up from germline, CDR1 is SGHDN and CDR2 is FVKESK. The CDR3 is made up of 15 amino acids. V was clipped by 0 bases and J by 2 bases, with 11 bases between them. CDR3 sequence (DNA): TGTGCCAGCAGCCAAGATAAACGGACTACCTACGAGCAGTACTTC. Protein: CASSQDKRTTYEQYF. The complete variable domain, with remaining parts taken from reference TRBV14 and TRBJ2-7, reads EAGVTQFPSHSVIEKGQTVTLRCDPISGHDNLYWYRRVMGKEIKFLLHFVKESKQDESGMPNNRFLAERTGGTYSTLKVQPAELEDSGVYFCASSQDKRTTYEQYFGPGTRLTVT.

This clone was found once. The rearrangement links TRBV4-1 to TRBJ2-1; TRBD2 matches at 9 bases. The V and J ends lost 2 bases and 6 bases, in that order; junction bases with no gene match: 8. Germline loops: CDR1 MGHRA, CDR2 YSYEKL. The CDR3 loop spans 16 amino acids. Here the CDR3 DNA reads TGCGCCAGCAGCCAAAGGCTAGCGGGACCTCCCAATGAGCAGTTCTTC. This translates into CASSQRLAGPPNEQFF.

The CDR3 region is CAIKGQLSGYEQYF. The CDR3 DNA sequence: TGTGCCATCAAGGGACAGCTATCCGGGTACGAGCAGTACTTC. The chain couples TRBV10-3 to TRBJ2-7; 7 positions agree with TRBD1. The CDR3 consists of 14 residues. Germline values: CDR1 ENHRY, CDR2 SYGVKD. V lost 7 bases, J lost 4 bases, and 10 bases stayed unmatched.

The V and J genes are TRBV6-6 and TRBJ2-1, with a weak D call TRBD2 (5 bases). Trimming removed 6 bases from V and 9 bases from J, with 15 bases in between. There are 13 residues in the CDR3. Germline values: CDR1 MNHNY, CDR2 SVGAGI (reference sequence). The CDR3 region is CASRSPIEGEQFF. As DNA, the CDR3 is TGTGCCAGCAGATCCCCCATTGAGGGTGAGCAGTTCTTC.

The gene calls are TRBV27 and TRBJ1-2; D call uncertain. Germline loops: CDR1 MNHEY, CDR2 SMNVEV (reference sequence). Trimming removed 0 bases from V and 2 bases from J, with 7 bases in between. The CDR3 totals 14 residues. CDR3 nucleotides: TGTGCCAGCAGTTTATCGAAAGGGAACTATGGCTACACCTTC. Translation gives CASSLSKGNYGYTF.

The chain is built from TRBV6-5 and TRBJ1-3; 7 positions match TRBD1. CDR3 size: 15 residues. Looked up from germline, CDR1 is MNHEY and CDR2 is SVGAGI. With V trimmed by 6 bases and J by 0 bases, 5 bases remained unmatched. The CDR3 DNA is TGTGCCAGCAGCCAGGGACAGCTCTCTGGAAACACCATATATTTT. Translated, it gives CASSQGQLSGNTIYF.

The chain combines TRBV6-1 with TRBJ1-1; no definite D call. V was pared by 2 bases and J by 2 bases, with 24 bases between. CDR3 length: 19 residues. CDR1 and CDR2 from the germline V gene are MNHNS and SASEGT. The CDR3 DNA reads as TGTGCCAGCAGTGAACAAATAAGGACCATCACCTCCTCTAACACTGAAGCTTTCTTT. Residues: CASSEQIRTITSSNTEAFF.

This clone appeared once. The CDR3 DNA reads as TGTGCCAGCAGTGGTGGGCCAGGGGGTATCTACGAGCAGTACTTC. Amino acid sequence: CASSGGPGGIYEQYF. The J gene is TRBJ2-7, the V gene TRBV6-1, with 7 bases fitting TRBD1. V was pared by 4 bases and J by 3 bases, with 9 bases of the junction left unmatched. Germline loops: CDR1 MNHNS, CDR2 SASEGT. The CDR3 length is 15 residues.

The chain recombines TRBV28 with TRBJ1-1; D remains unclear. The CDR3 is 13 residues long. Deletions cut 4 bases from V and 4 bases from J, with 10 bases between. Germline V gene lookup returns CDR1 MDHEN and CDR2 SYDVKM. The CDR3 here is CASSSALGTEAFF. The CDR3 bases are TGTGCCAGCAGTTCAGCGCTGGGCACTGAAGCTTTCTTT.

The chain is built from TRBV5-1 and TRBJ2-7; D may match TRBD1 or TRBD2 (5 bases each). Germline V gene lookup returns CDR1 SGHRS and CDR2 YFSETQ. This CDR3 comprises 14 residues. Deletions cut 0 bases from V and 3 bases from J, with 10 bases between. CDR3 in DNA: TGCGCCAGCAGCTTGGGAGGGGAGAGCTACGAGCAGTACTTC. Protein product: CASSLGGESYEQYF.

The chain recombines TRBV4-1 with TRBJ2-5, with 8 bases identical to TRBD1. From germline, CDR1 is MGHRA and CDR2 YSYEKL. This CDR3 has 15 residues. Unmatched junction bases numbered 13, after V lost 4 bases and J lost 9 bases. In DNA, the CDR3 is TGCGCCAGCAGCCTGCAAGGCAGGGGGCGCGGGGCCCAGTACTTC. Protein product: CASSLQGRGRGAQYF.

The rearrangement uses TRBV15 and TRBJ2-7; 11 bases are shared with TRBD1. Germline CDR1 is LNHNV and CDR2 is YYDKDF (reference sequence). V trimming: 8 bases; J trimming: 6 bases; junction bases outside the gene matches: 9. The CDR3 covers 14 residues. Here the CDR3 DNA reads TGTGCCACCGCCGTAGGACAGGGGGCCTTCGAGCAGTACTTC. Its protein product is CATAVGQGAFEQYF.

The J gene is TRBJ1-2, the V gene TRBV5-6; TRBD1 matches 9 bases. Looked up from germline, CDR1 is SGHDT and CDR2 is YYEEEE. This CDR3 contains 14 residues. With V trimmed by 0 bases and J by 7 bases, 4 bases remained unmatched. The DNA for the CDR3 is TGTGCCAGCAGCTTGGTGGGACAGGGAAGTGGCTACACCTTC. Translating it yields CASSLVGQGSGYTF.

The chain links TRBV9 to TRBJ1-1, with 8 positions matching TRBD1. Unmatched junction bases numbered 6, after V lost 3 bases and J lost 5 bases. There are 14 residues in the CDR3. From germline, CDR1 is SGDLS and CDR2 YYNGEE. CDR3 DNA: TGTGCCAGCAGCGCCACAGGGGGTCCAACTGAAGCTTTCTTT. Translated: CASSATGGPTEAFF.

This chain joins TRBV7-2 and TRBJ1-2, with TRBD1 matching 9 bases. This CDR3 region has 14 residues. Per germline, CDR1 SGHTA and CDR2 FQGNSA. V lost 5 bases, J lost 7 bases, and 8 bases stayed unmatched. This chain's CDR3 is CASSRKQGAVGYTF. The CDR3 nucleotides are TGTGCCAGCAGCCGCAAACAGGGGGCGGTTGGCTACACCTTC.

This clone came up once. V and J are TRBV28 and TRBJ2-5; 8 nucleotides match TRBD2. V shed 2 bases and J 1 base; nucleotides not matched to a gene: 3. CDR1 is MDHEN, CDR2 SYDVKM, per germline. This CDR3 contains 15 residues. In nucleotides, the CDR3 is TGTGCCAGCAGTTTACTAGCGGGCCTCCAAGAGACCCAGTACTTC. Amino acid sequence: CASSLLAGLQETQYF.

The CDR3 bases are TGCGCCAGCAGCCTGGACAGGAGCTCCTACAATGAGCAGTTCTTC. It is translated as CASSLDRSSYNEQFF. V usage is TRBV5-1 and J usage is TRBJ2-1; 7 nucleotides line up with TRBD1. This CDR3 region has 15 residues. J gave up 0 bases and V 4 bases, and 4 bases lay outside the gene matches. Germline CDR1 and CDR2: SGHRS and YFSETQ.

In its sample, this clone was seen once. The chain uses TRBV2 and TRBJ1-6; 9 bases fit TRBD1. This CDR3 spans 15 amino acids. Trimming cost V 4 bases and J 16 bases; bases outside gene matches: 14. Germline V gene data show CDR1 as SNHLY and CDR2 as FYNNEI. The CDR3 DNA is TGTGCCAGCAGTGTGTGTGGTAGACAGGGGGGGGCTCTCCACTTT. It yields the protein CASSVCGRQGGALHF.